What follows are 8 T cell receptor beta chains derived from one specimen sequenced in a study of CD8 T cells in ankylosing spondylitis (dated by TCRdb to about 2017). Libraries were prepared through 5' RACE. Sequenced using an Illumina HiSeq 2500. TCRdb applied fastp at Q25 and MiXCR to the public reads, then kept only in-frame beta chains. Merged by CDR3 protein, the rows form single entries marked with the most common genes and DNA. The sample profile shows 150,000 to 200,000 distinct CDR3 sequences; 13% of them were found once. 8% to 13% of the sample rests with the top ten. Sequenced sample: blood, either unsorted or a sorted T cell fraction (not recorded which). The receptors here all came from a female donor with ankylosing spondylitis or in good health (not recorded which).

The rearrangement joins TRBV6-1 to TRBJ2-1, with D possibly TRBD2 on 5 matching bases. Germline values: CDR1 MNHNS, CDR2 SASEGT. CDR3 length equals 15 residues. The V end lost 6 bases, the J end lost 0 bases, and 12 bases lay between the germline ends. The CDR3 DNA is TGTGCCAGCAGCCCCGGGGTGGGCTCCTACAATGAGCAGTTCTTC. Amino acids: CASSPGVGSYNEQFF.

This clonotype was observed many times. CDR3: CASSSGQNFYEQYF. The DNA of the CDR3 is TGTGCCAGCAGCTCGGGACAGAACTTCTACGAGCAGTACTTC. The rearrangement joins TRBV7-2 to TRBJ2-7, with TRBD1 identical over 7 bases. The germline V gene encodes CDR1 SGHTA and CDR2 FQGNSA. The CDR3 has 14 amino acids. V shed 4 bases and J 3 bases; nucleotides not matched to a gene: 6.

This clonotype was counted at least ten times. The chain recombines TRBV20-1 with TRBJ1-1; D unclear. The CDR3 is made up of 14 amino acids. CDR1 and CDR2 (germline): DFQATT, SNEGSKA (reference sequence). Trimming removed 3 bases at V and 2 bases at J, with 13 bases between. The CDR3 spells CSASPGGRNTEAFF. The CDR3 DNA is TGCAGTGCTAGTCCGGGAGGGCGTAACACTGAAGCTTTCTTT.

The chain links TRBV7-2 to TRBJ2-7; 9 bases align to TRBD2. This CDR3 has 14 residues. J was trimmed by 9 bases and V by 5 bases; bases with no gene match: 11. Germline CDR1 reads SGHTA; CDR2 reads FQGNSA. CDR3 sequence reads: CASSNIGLAIGQYF. As DNA, the CDR3 is TGTGCCAGCAGCAACATCGGACTAGCGATTGGGCAGTACTTC.

This clonotype turned up a few times. The rearrangement joins TRBV7-8 to TRBJ2-7; no reliable D call. The V gene's germline CDR1 is SGHVS and CDR2 FQNEAQ. This CDR3 is 10 amino acids long. The germline V and J ends were trimmed by 5 bases and 2 bases, with 1 base remaining between them. DNA for the CDR3: TGTGCCAGCAGCCCCTACGAGCAGTACTTC. It codes for CASSPYEQYF.

The J gene is TRBJ2-1, the V gene TRBV7-2; 9 bases fit TRBD2. Germline values: CDR1 SGHTA, CDR2 FQGNSA. Losses at the gene ends were 5 bases for V and 8 bases for J; bases not matched to a gene: 4. The CDR3 consists of 13 residues. The DNA for the CDR3 is TGTGCCAGCAGCCGCGGGGGGGGCGATGAGCAGTTCTTC. Residues: CASSRGGGDEQFF.

This chain uses TRBV12-3 or TRBV12-4 with TRBJ1-2, with D unclear. The length of the CDR3 is 13 residues. The V and J ends lost 5 bases and 5 bases respectively, with 12 bases between them. The CDR3 reads CASSIFSGYGYTF. The CDR3 DNA sequence: TGTGCCAGCAGTATCTTTTCCGGATATGGCTACACCTTC.

This clonotype was found many times. The rearrangement uses TRBV24-1 and TRBJ2-2, with 14 bases lining up with TRBD2. The CDR3 runs to 18 residues. Germline CDR1 KGHDR, CDR2 SFDVKD. V shed 3 bases and J 3 bases; nucleotides not matched to a gene: 5. The CDR3 spells CATSDGTSGSRYTGELFF. CDR3 nucleotides: TGTGCCACCAGTGATGGGACTAGCGGGAGCCGGTACACCGGGGAGCTGTTTTTT.